These 6 T cell receptor beta chains were all obtained from the same sample, sequenced in a study of shared clonotypes between healthy human individuals. Generated by immunoSEQ multiplex PCR, the TCRdb table keeps only in-frame clones and is missing some. The sample contains roughly 100,000 clones, 67% of which appear only once. The sequenced sample consisted of memory CD8+ T cells sorted from blood. Subset meaning: CD45RO+ cells pooled with CCR7-negative TemRA cells. Receptors originate from a woman younger than 45 in good health.

The rearrangement joins TRBV28 to TRBJ2-7; D remains ambiguous. Germline CDR1 is MDHEN and CDR2 is SYDVKM. With 6 bases removed from V and 7 bases from J, the gap between germline ends came to 31 bases. The CDR3 sequence is 18 residues long. The CDR3 spells CASSQTPRPSRRYWEQYF. CDR3 DNA sequence: TGTGCCAGCAGCCAAACCCCTCGGCCGTCGCGTCGATACTGGGAGCAGTACTTC.

The chain links TRBV5-4 to TRBJ2-7, with D perhaps TRBD1 (6 bases). The CDR3 extends over 14 amino acids. Germline CDR1 is SGHNT and CDR2 is YYREEE (reference sequence). With 9 bases removed from V and 5 bases from J, the gap between germline ends came to 21 bases. The CDR3 DNA sequence: TGTGCCACAAGAAAAACAGGGTGGGGCGACGAGCAGTACTTC. Its translation is CATRKTGWGDEQYF.

There are a few counts of this clone. DNA of the CDR3: TGTGCCAGCAGCTTAGGTAGGCGTGACCAGCCCCAGCATTTT. Translated: CASSLGRRDQPQHF. This chain connects TRBV7-8 to TRBJ1-5; D is unresolved. The V gene lost 1 base and the J gene lost 7 bases, with 11 bases spanning the gap. Germline V gene lookup returns CDR1 SGHVS and CDR2 FQNEAQ. The CDR3 loop spans 14 amino acids. Complete variable domain (other parts from reference TRBV7-8 and TRBJ1-5): GAGVSQSPRYKVAKRGQDVALRCDPISGHVSLFWYQQALGQGPEFLTYFQNEAQLDKSGLPSDRFFAERPEGSVSTLKIQRTQQEDSAVYLCASSLGRRDQPQHFGDGTRLSIL.

J is TRBJ2-4 and V is TRBV28, with no clear D. Trimming stripped 5 bases from V and 6 bases from J, with 8 bases between. The CDR3 contains 12 residues. Germline CDR1 and CDR2: MDHEN and SYDVKM. Written as DNA, the CDR3 is TGTGCCAGCAGTCCTAACCGAAACATTCAGTACTTC. Encoded protein: CASSPNRNIQYF. The complete variable domain, with remaining parts taken from reference TRBV28 and TRBJ2-4, reads DVKVTQSSRYLVKRTGEKVFLECVQDMDHENMFWYRQDPGLGLRLIYFSYDVKMKEKGDIPEGYSVSREKKERFSLILESASTNQTSMYLCASSPNRNIQYFGAGTRLSVL.

This clone was seen only a few times. The V gene is TRBV7-8, the J gene TRBJ2-4; maybe TRBD2 (8 bases). The CDR3 loop spans 20 amino acids. Trimming removed 5 bases at V and 0 bases at J, with 26 bases between. Germline loops: CDR1 SGHVS, CDR2 FQNEAQ. For the CDR3, the DNA is TGTGCCAGCAGCCCCCGACTAGCGACAGGGATCGGTCTAGCCAAAAACATTCAGTACTTC. Its protein product is CASSPRLATGIGLAKNIQYF. Drawing the rest from reference TRBV7-8 and TRBJ2-4, the complete variable domain is GAGVSQSPRYKVAKRGQDVALRCDPISGHVSLFWYQQALGQGPEFLTYFQNEAQLDKSGLPSDRFFAERPEGSVSTLKIQRTQQEDSAVYLCASSPRLATGIGLAKNIQYFGAGTRLSVL.

This clone has just one count. The chain links TRBV7-2 to TRBJ1-3, with D possibly TRBD1 on 5 matching bases. This CDR3 comprises 14 residues. CDR1 is SGHTA, CDR2 FQGNSA, per germline. Trimming pared 3 bases from V and 0 bases from J, leaving 6 bases between. The CDR3 DNA sequence: TGTGCCAGCAGCTTGGGGCTCTCTGGAAACACCATATATTTT. It codes for CASSLGLSGNTIYF.